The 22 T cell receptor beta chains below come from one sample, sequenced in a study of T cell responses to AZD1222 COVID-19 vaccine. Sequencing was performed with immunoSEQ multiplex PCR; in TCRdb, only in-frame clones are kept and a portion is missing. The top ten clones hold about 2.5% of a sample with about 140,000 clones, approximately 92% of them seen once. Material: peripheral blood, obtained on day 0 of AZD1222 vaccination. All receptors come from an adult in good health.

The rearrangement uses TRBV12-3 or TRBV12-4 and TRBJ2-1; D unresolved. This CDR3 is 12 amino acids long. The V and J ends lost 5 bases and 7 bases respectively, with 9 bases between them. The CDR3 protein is CASSHGWNEQFF. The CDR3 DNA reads TGTGCCAGCAGTCATGGTTGGAATGAGCAGTTCTTC.

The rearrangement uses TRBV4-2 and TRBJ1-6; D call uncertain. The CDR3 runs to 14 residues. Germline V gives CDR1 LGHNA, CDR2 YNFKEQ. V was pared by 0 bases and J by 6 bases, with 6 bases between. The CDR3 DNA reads TGTGCCAGCAGCCAAGAATCTCGTAATTCACCCCTCCACTTT. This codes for CASSQESRNSPLHF.

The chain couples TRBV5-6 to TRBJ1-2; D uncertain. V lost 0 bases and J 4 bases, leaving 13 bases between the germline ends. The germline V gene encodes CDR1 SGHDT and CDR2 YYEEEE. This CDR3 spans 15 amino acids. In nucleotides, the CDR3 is TGTGCCAGCAGCTTGGCCGTGTGGGATTTCTATGGCTACACCTTC. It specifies CASSLAVWDFYGYTF.

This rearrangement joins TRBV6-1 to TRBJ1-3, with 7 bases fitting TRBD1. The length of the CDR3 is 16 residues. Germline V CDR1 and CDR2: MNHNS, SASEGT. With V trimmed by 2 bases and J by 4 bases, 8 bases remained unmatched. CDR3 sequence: CASSEIQTGTGNTIYF. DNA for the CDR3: TGTGCCAGCAGTGAAATCCAGACAGGGACAGGAAACACCATATATTTT.

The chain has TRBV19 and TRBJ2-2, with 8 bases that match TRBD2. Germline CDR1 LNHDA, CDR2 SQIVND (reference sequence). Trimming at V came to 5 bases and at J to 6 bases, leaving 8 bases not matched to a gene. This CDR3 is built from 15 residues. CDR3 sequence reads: CASSPGLGSSGELFF. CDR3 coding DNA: TGTGCCAGTAGTCCGGGACTAGGTAGCTCCGGGGAGCTGTTTTTT.

The CDR3 region is CASSLEGQLAGGLGFF. The CDR3 coding sequence is TGCGCCAGCAGCTTGGAGGGCCAACTAGCGGGAGGACTGGGGTTCTTC. The chain couples TRBV5-1 to TRBJ2-1, with 12 bases matching TRBD2. Germline V lookup: CDR1 SGHRS, CDR2 YFSETQ. This CDR3 region has 16 residues. With V trimmed by 0 bases and J by 15 bases, 13 bases remained unmatched.

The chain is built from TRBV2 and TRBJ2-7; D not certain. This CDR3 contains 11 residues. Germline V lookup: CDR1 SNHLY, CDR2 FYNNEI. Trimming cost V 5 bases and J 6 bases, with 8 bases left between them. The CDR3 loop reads CASSIQSEQYF. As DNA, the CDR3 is TGTGCCAGCAGTATCCAATCCGAGCAGTACTTC.

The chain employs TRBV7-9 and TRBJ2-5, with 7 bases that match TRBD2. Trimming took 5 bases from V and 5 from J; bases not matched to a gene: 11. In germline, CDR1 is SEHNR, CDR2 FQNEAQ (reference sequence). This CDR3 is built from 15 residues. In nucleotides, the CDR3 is TGTGCCAGCAGCCCCCCAGTACTAGCGTGGGAGACCCAGTACTTC. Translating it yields CASSPPVLAWETQYF.

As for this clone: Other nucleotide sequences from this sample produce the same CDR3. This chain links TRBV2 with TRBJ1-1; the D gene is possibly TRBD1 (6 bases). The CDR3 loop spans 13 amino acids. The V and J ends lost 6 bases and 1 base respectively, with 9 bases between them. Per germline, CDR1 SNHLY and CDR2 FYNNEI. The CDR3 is CASSSTGNTEAFF. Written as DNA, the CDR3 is TGTGCCAGCAGCTCGACAGGGAACACTGAAGCTTTCTTT.

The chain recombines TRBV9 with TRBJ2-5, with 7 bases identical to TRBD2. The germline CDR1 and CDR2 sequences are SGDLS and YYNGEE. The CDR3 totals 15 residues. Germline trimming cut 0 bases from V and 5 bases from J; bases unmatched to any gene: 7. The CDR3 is CASSVDQRGWETQYF. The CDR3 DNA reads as TGTGCCAGCAGCGTAGATCAGCGGGGTTGGGAGACCCAGTACTTC. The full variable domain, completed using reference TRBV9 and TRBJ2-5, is DSGVTQTPKHLITATGQRVTLRCSPRSGDLSVYWYQQSLDQGLQFLIQYYNGEERAKGNILERFSAQQFPDLHSELNLSSLELGDSALYFCASSVDQRGWETQYFGPGTRLLVL.

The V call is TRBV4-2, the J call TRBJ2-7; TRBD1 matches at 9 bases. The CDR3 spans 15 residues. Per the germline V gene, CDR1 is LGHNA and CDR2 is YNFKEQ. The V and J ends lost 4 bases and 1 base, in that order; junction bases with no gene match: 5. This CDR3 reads CASSRGQGKSYEQYF. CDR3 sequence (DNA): TGTGCCAGCAGCCGCGGACAGGGGAAATCCTACGAGCAGTACTTC.

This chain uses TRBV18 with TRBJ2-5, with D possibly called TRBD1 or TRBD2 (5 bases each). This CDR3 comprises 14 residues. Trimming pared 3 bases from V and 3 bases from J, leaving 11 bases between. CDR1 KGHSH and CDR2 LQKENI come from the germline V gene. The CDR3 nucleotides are TGTGCCAGCTCACCCGCAGGGACGGAAGAGACCCAGTACTTC. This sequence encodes CASSPAGTEETQYF.

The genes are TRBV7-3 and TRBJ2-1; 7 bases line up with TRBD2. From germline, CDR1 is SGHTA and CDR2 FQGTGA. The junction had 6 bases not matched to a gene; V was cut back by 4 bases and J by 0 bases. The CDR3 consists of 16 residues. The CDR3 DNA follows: TGTGCCAGCAGCTCGCCGGGCGGGAGCTCCTACAATGAGCAGTTCTTC. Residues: CASSSPGGSSYNEQFF.

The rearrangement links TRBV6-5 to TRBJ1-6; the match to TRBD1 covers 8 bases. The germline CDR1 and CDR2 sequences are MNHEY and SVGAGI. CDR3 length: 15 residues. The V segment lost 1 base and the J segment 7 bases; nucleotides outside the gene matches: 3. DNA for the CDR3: TGTGCCAGCAGTTACTGGACAGGGAACAATTCACCCCTCCACTTT. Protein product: CASSYWTGNNSPLHF.

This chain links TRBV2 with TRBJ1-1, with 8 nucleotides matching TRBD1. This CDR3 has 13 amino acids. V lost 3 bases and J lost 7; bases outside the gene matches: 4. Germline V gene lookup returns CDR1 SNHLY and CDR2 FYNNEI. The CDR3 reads CASSEGQAREAFF. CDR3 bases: TGTGCCAGCAGTGAGGGACAGGCCCGTGAAGCTTTCTTT.

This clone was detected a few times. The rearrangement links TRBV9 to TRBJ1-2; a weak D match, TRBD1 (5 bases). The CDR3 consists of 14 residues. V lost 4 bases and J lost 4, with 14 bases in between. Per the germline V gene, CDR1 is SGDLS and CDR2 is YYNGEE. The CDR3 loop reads CASSPPGGIYGYTF. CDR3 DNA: TGTGCCAGCAGCCCCCCCGGGGGGATCTATGGCTACACCTTC.

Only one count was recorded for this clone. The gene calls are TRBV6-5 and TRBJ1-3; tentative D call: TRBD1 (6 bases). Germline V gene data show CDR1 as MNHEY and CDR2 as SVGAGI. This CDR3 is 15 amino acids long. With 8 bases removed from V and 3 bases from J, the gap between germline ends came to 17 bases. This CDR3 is CASEVGGLGGNTIYF. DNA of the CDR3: TGTGCCAGCGAAGTTGGGGGGCTCGGTGGAAACACCATATATTTT.

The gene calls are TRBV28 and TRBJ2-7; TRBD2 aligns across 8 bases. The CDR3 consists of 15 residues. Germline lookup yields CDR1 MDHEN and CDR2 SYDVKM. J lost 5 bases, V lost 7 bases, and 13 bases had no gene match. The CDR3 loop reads CASIGGGAGVHEQYF. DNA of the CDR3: TGTGCCAGCATTGGCGGGGGAGCGGGAGTACACGAGCAGTACTTC.

In DNA, the CDR3 is TGTGCCAGCTCACCAGAAACGACAGGACGGGGAGAGACCCAGTACTTC. The encoded protein is CASSPETTGRGETQYF. V usage is TRBV18 and J usage is TRBJ2-5; D is possibly TRBD1 (6 bases). CDR1 KGHSH and CDR2 LQKENI come from the germline V gene. The CDR3 consists of 16 residues. Trimming shortened V by 2 bases and J by 4 bases, and 17 bases separated the two germline ends.

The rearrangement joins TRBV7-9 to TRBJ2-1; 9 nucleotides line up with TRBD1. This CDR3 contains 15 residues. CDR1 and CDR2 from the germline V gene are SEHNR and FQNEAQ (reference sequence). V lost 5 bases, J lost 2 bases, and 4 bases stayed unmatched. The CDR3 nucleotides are TGTGCCAGCAGCCTAGGACAGGGGCCCTACAATGAGCAGTTCTTC. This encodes CASSLGQGPYNEQFF.

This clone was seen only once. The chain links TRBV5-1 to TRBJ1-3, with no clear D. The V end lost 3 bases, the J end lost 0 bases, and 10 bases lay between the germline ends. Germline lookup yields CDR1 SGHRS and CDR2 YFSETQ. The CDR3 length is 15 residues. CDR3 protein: CASSSDGHSGNTIYF. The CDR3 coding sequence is TGCGCCAGCAGCTCGGACGGCCACTCTGGAAACACCATATATTTT.

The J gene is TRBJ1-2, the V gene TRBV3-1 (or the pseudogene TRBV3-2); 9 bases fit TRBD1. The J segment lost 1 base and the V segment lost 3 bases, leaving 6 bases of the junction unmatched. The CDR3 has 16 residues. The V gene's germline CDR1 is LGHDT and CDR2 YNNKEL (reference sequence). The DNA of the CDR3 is TGTGCCAGCAGCCAGAGGGACAGGGAGTATAACTATGGCTACACCTTC. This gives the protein CASSQRDREYNYGYTF.